This T cell receptor (beta chain) came from a study of T-cell memory formation after mild COVID-19. Points from the study as a whole: Pre-infection memory harbored some responding clones, suggesting cross-reactive memory joined. Clones contracting day 15 to 85 were balanced CD4/CD8; later expanders leaned CD4+. Contracting CD8+ clones were enriched in EMRA, CD4+ mainly in CM and EM.

With constant-segment primers, 5'RACE yielded cDNA libraries of TCR alpha and TCR beta that carried sample barcodes and UMIs. TCRdb passed the 5' RACE reads through MiXCR, listing each CDR3 protein once. The sample has 400,000 to 500,000 distinct CDR3 sequences, roughly 20% seen once; the top ten hold 7.5% to 9.5%. This clonotype was found many times. The antigen remains undetermined. Germline V gene data show CDR1 as SGHTA and CDR2 as FQGNSA. The CDR3 loop spans 14 amino acids. The ends were cut back, 1 base at V and 0 bases at J, with 1 base in the middle. Sequenced sample: PBMCs or a T cell subset sorted from them (not recorded which). This clonotype was sampled from an adult woman who had mild COVID-19 (a few samples of this study predate the infection). Cell type and time point are not known. The chain couples TRBV7-2 to TRBJ2-6; D call uncertain. The DNA for the CDR3 is TGTGCCAGCAGCTTAGTCTCTGGGGCCAACGTCCTGACTTTC. Translating gives CASSLVSGANVLTF. The full variable domain, its missing parts supplied by reference TRBV7-2 and TRBJ2-6, is GAGVSQSPSNKVTEKGKDVELRCDPISGHTALYWYRQSLGQGLEFLIYFQGNSAPDKSGLPSDRFSAERTGGSVSTLTIQRTQQEDSAVYLCASSLVSGANVLTFGAGSRLTVL.